This is a list of T cell receptor beta chains from one sample in a study of T-cell memory formation after mild COVID-19. TCRdb fed the 5' RACE reads into MiXCR, producing one record per CDR3 protein. Of 100,000 to 140,000 distinct CDR3 sequences listed, around an eighth are singletons. Sequenced sample: PBMCs or a T cell subset sorted from them (not recorded which). The receptors were gathered from a man younger than 35 who had mild COVID-19 (a few samples of this study predate the infection). Cell type and time point are not known. Both conserved end residues are part of each CDR3. The D gene is left open where the match is weak. Rows give clone size only sometimes, using once, few, many, or a class for an expanded clone.

d_call	clone_size	j_call	v_call	cdr3_nt	cdr3_aa
NA	many	TRBJ2-5	TRBV27	TGTGCCAGCAGCCTCCGGGCCCAAGAGACCCAGTACTTC	CASSLRAQETQYF
NA	few	TRBJ2-3	TRBV13	TGTGCCAGCAGCTTCCCGACAGACTCTAGCACAGATACGCAGTATTTT	CASSFPTDSSTDTQYF
NA	NA	TRBJ2-3	TRBV28	TGTGCCAGCAGTTTAACGGGTTCCACAGATACGCAGTATTTT	CASSLTGSTDTQYF
TRBD2	NA	TRBJ2-1	TRBV5-1	TGCGCCAGCAGCCCGGGACTAGACAATGAGCAGTTCTTC	CASSPGLDNEQFF
TRBD1	NA	TRBJ1-6	TRBV5-1	TGCGCCAGCAGCAACCGGGACAGCCGTAATTCACCCCTCCACTTT	CASSNRDSRNSPLHF
TRBD2	many	TRBJ2-1	TRBV5-6	TGTGCCAGCAGCTTGGCCGGACTAGCGTCGGATGAGCAGTTCTTC	CASSLAGLASDEQFF
TRBD1	few	TRBJ1-2	TRBV7-2	TGTGCCAGCAGCTACCCAGCTTCGACAGGGGAAGACTATGGCTACACCTTC	CASSYPASTGEDYGYTF
TRBD2	many	TRBJ2-3	TRBV15	TGTGCCACCAGCAGGGTAGCGGGGGCATTAGATACGCAGTATTTT	CATSRVAGALDTQYF
NA	few	TRBJ1-5	TRBV7-9	TGTGCCAGCAGCCCAGACACGGAACGCAATCAGCCCCAGCATTTT	CASSPDTERNQPQHF
NA	few	TRBJ1-1	TRBV7-8	TGTGCCAGCAGCTTAGAGGCAGGAATGAACACTGAAGCTTTCTTT	CASSLEAGMNTEAFF
NA	few	TRBJ1-2	TRBV5-1	TGCGCCAGCAGCTTCGGAGGGAACTATGGCTACACCTTC	CASSFGGNYGYTF
NA	few	TRBJ2-1	TRBV9	TGTGCCAGCAGCGTAGGGTTGAGAGGGTGGCGGTACAATGAGCAGTTCTTC	CASSVGLRGWRYNEQFF
NA	NA	TRBJ2-7	TRBV3-1	TGTGCCAGCAGCAACCAGGACGGCCGATACTTC	CASSNQDGRYF
NA	few	TRBJ2-3	TRBV9	TGTGCCAGCAGCGTAGGAACTAGTCCCGCAGATACGCAGTATTTT	CASSVGTSPADTQYF
NA	few	TRBJ2-1	TRBV20-1	TGCAGTGCTAGAGACCAGGACAACGAGCAGTTCTTC	CSARDQDNEQFF
TRBD1	NA	TRBJ2-1	TRBV10-2	TGCGCCAGCAGTGATCAGGGGGCTTGGATCGATGAGCAGTTCTTC	CASSDQGAWIDEQFF
TRBD2	NA	TRBJ2-7	TRBV5-4	TGTGCCAGCACCTCCGGGGGGGAGCTCTCCTACGAGCAGTACTTC	CASTSGGELSYEQYF
NA	few	TRBJ2-3	TRBV7-8	TGTGCCAGCAGCCCTTTTGCCACAGATACGCAGTATTTT	CASSPFATDTQYF
NA	NA	TRBJ2-3	TRBV4-2	TGTGCCAGCAGCCAAGAGACTAGAGCAGATACGCAGTATTTT	CASSQETRADTQYF
TRBD1	many	TRBJ1-6	TRBV7-9	TGTGCCAGCAGCCTTACAGGGGGCGAGAATAATTCACCCCTCCACTTT	CASSLTGGENNSPLHF
NA	NA	TRBJ1-5	TRBV7-8	TGTGCCAGCAGCGCGACCCGGCGGGGCAATCAGCCCCAGCATTTT	CASSATRRGNQPQHF
NA	NA	TRBJ2-1	TRBV10-3	TGTGCCATCAGTGACTTTCAGGGAGGGGGAGGAGATGAGCAGTTCTTC	CAISDFQGGGGDEQFF
NA	many	TRBJ2-3	TRBV24-1	TGTGCCACCAGTGATCCCCCCAGGACAGATACGCAGTATTTT	CATSDPPRTDTQYF
TRBD1	NA	TRBJ1-1	TRBV12-3/TRBV12-4	TGTGCCAGCAGTTTCCCTTTCAACACAGGGGACACTGAAGCTTTCTTT	CASSFPFNTGDTEAFF
TRBD1	NA	TRBJ1-4	TRBV4-3	TGCGCCAGCAGCCAAGATGGGACAGGGGAAAAACTGTTTTTT	CASSQDGTGEKLFF
NA	many	TRBJ1-5	TRBV4-1	TGCGCCAGCAGCCAAGATGCCCAAGGGGTTTATAGCAATCAGCCCCAGCATTTT	CASSQDAQGVYSNQPQHF
NA	NA	TRBJ2-5	TRBV4-1	TGCGCCAGCAGCCAAGAGGACGCAGACCAAGAGACCCAGTACTTC	CASSQEDADQETQYF
TRBD1	few	TRBJ2-7	TRBV2	TGTGCCAGCGGGGACAGAAGATACGAGCAGTACTTC	CASGDRRYEQYF
NA	few	TRBJ2-1	TRBV11-3	TGTGCCAGCAGCTTAACCCGGTGGGGTGAGCAGTTCTTC	CASSLTRWGEQFF
TRBD1	NA	TRBJ2-7	TRBV12-3/TRBV12-4	TGTGCCAGCAGTCCAGCCGGGACAGGGTTTCTCTACGAGCAGTACTTC	CASSPAGTGFLYEQYF
NA	few	TRBJ1-6	TRBV9	TGTGCCAGCAGCGTAGCCGACAGTTATAATTCACCCCTCCACTTT	CASSVADSYNSPLHF
NA	few	TRBJ2-2	TRBV5-4	TGTGCCAGCAGCTGGGACACGGAGACCGGGGAGCTGTTTTTT	CASSWDTETGELFF
NA	NA	TRBJ2-1	TRBV20-1	TGCAGTGCTAGAGATGCCAGCGGACTGTACAATGAGCAGTTCTTC	CSARDASGLYNEQFF
NA	NA	TRBJ1-1	TRBV6-5	TGTGCCAGCAGTGTCGGCCTGAACACTGAAGCTTTCTTT	CASSVGLNTEAFF
NA	NA	TRBJ1-1	TRBV5-1	TGCGCCAGCAGCCACTCAGGGGAAGCTTTCTTT	CASSHSGEAFF
NA	NA	TRBJ2-3	TRBV6-6	TGTGCCAGCAGTTCAAGGACAGAAACAGATACGCAGTATTTT	CASSSRTETDTQYF
NA	NA	TRBJ2-1	TRBV24-1	TGTGCCACCAGTGATTTGCCCCACGTCTCGGGACATGAGCAGTTCTTC	CATSDLPHVSGHEQFF
TRBD2	NA	TRBJ2-1	TRBV29-1	TGCAGCGTTGAAGAAAAGGGTAGCGGGGGGGTACATGAGCAGTTCTTC	CSVEEKGSGGVHEQFF
TRBD2	few	TRBJ2-3	TRBV11-2	TGTGCCAGCAGCCATGCTAGCGGGGAAACTAGCACAGATACGCAGTATTTT	CASSHASGETSTDTQYF
TRBD1	few	TRBJ1-1	TRBV4-2	TGTGCCAGCAGCCAATCCGGGACAGGGGTCACTGAAGCTTTCTTT	CASSQSGTGVTEAFF
NA	few	TRBJ2-1	TRBV4-1	TGCGCCAGCGGTCAGGGGTTTGAGCAGTTCTTC	CASGQGFEQFF
TRBD1	few	TRBJ2-1	TRBV7-3	TGTGCCAGCAGCGAACAGGGGAGCTCTTACAATGAGCAGTTCTTC	CASSEQGSSYNEQFF
TRBD2	NA	TRBJ2-7	TRBV7-2	TGTGCCAGCAGCACGGGGACTAGCGGGGGCGAGCAGTACTTC	CASSTGTSGGEQYF
NA	NA	TRBJ2-1	TRBV30	TGTGCCTGGAGCGACGAATCAACCTACAATGAGCAGTTCTTC	CAWSDESTYNEQFF
NA	few	TRBJ2-1	TRBV7-3	TGTGCCAGCAGCTCCCGAACGAACGATGAGCAGTTCTTC	CASSSRTNDEQFF
NA	few	TRBJ1-2	TRBV4-3	TGCGCCAGCAGCCAAGGCAGAGCTAACTATGGCTACACCTTC	CASSQGRANYGYTF
NA	many	TRBJ2-3	TRBV2	TGTGCCAGCAGTGAAGGACGGGGGTCAAGCACAGATACGCAGTATTTT	CASSEGRGSSTDTQYF
NA	few	TRBJ1-2	TRBV29-1	TGCAGCGTTAGGCGTCCAGGGGCCCTTGGCTACACCTTC	CSVRRPGALGYTF
NA	few	TRBJ1-1	TRBV29-1	TGCAGCGTTGAAGGCGGCAATGAAGCTTTCTTT	CSVEGGNEAFF
NA	few	TRBJ2-3	TRBV6-5	TGTGCCAGCAGTTACTCCGCTAGACTGGGGGAAACGCAGTATTTT	CASSYSARLGETQYF
TRBD1	NA	TRBJ2-1	TRBV27	TGTGCCAGCAGTTTAGGGGGCAGGGGGCGGGATGAGCAGTTCTTC	CASSLGGRGRDEQFF